This TCR beta chain was found in a study of T cell responses to AZD1222 COVID-19 vaccine. Using immunoSEQ multiplex PCR, the repertoire was profiled, and TCRdb retains in-frame clones only, with some absent. The table records some 120,000 clones, around 90% of them present only once. Germline-derived CDR1 and CDR2 are LNHNV and YYDKDF (reference sequence). The CDR3 sequence is 17 residues long. V trimming: 0 bases; J trimming: 4 bases; junction bases outside the gene matches: 9. The chain has TRBV15 and TRBJ2-5, with TRBD2 identical over 9 bases. Specimen: peripheral blood, collected on day 0 of AZD1222 vaccination. The clonotype comes from an adult in good health. DNA of the CDR3: TGTGCCACCAGCAGAGAGAAGGCGGGGGGGCATCGAGAGACCCAGTACTTC. Protein sequence: CATSREKAGGHRETQYF.